Listed below are T cell receptor beta chains from one sample, sequenced in a study of CD8 T cells in Susac syndrome. One entry per CDR3 protein, called by TCRdb with MiXCR from the immunoSEQ multiplex PCR reads. Seen here are approximately 200,000 distinct CDR3 sequences, approximately 90% observed once, and the top ten hold roughly 0.15%. Sequencing was performed on CD8+ T cells from PBMCs. These receptors all stem from a human donor with multiple sclerosis. Each CDR3 is given with its conserved first and last residue. The D gene is left open where the match is weak. Some rows mark clone size as missing; the rest say once, few, many or name a class of expanded clone.

d_call	clone_size	v_call	cdr3_length	j_call	cdr3_nt	cdr3_aa
-	-	TRBV12-3/TRBV12-4	14	TRBJ2-7	TGTGCCAGCAGAGAAGGAGGGAGCGCCTACGAGCAGTACTTC	CASREGGSAYEQYF
-	once	TRBV13	15	TRBJ2-1	TGTGCCAGCAGCTTAGGCAGGCTGGCCCCGAATGAGCAGTTCTTC	CASSLGRLAPNEQFF
TRBD2	-	TRBV4-1	17	TRBJ2-5	TGCGCCAGCAGCCAAGATCGTGGGACTAGCGACCAAGAGACCCAGTACTTC	CASSQDRGTSDQETQYF
TRBD1	-	TRBV6-6	16	TRBJ1-1	TGTGCCAGCAGGAGAGGGGGCACGGGGCCGAACACTGAAGCTTTCTTT	CASRRGGTGPNTEAFF
-	-	TRBV27	15	TRBJ1-3	TGTGCCAGCAGTTTAACCCGTTCCTCTGGAAACACCATATATTTT	CASSLTRSSGNTIYF
-	-	TRBV29-1	12	TRBJ1-2	TGCAGCGTTGCGGGACCGGAGGGGGGCTACACCTTC	CSVAGPEGGYTF
TRBD2	-	TRBV9	14	TRBJ2-2	TGTGCCAGCAGCCCGGGGGGGATCATCGGGGAGCTGTTTTTT	CASSPGGIIGELFF
-	-	TRBV30	14	TRBJ2-1	TGTGCCTGGAGTGTAAGCTATTCCTACAATGAGCAGTTCTTC	CAWSVSYSYNEQFF
TRBD2	-	TRBV9	15	TRBJ2-7	TGTGCCAGCAGCGGTGCTAGCGGGAGGAATGACGAGCAGTACTTC	CASSGASGRNDEQYF
-	-	TRBV12-3/TRBV12-4	15	TRBJ2-4	TGTGCCAGCAGTTCCTCCGGGACATATCGAAACATTCAGTACTTC	CASSSSGTYRNIQYF
-	-	TRBV27	13	TRBJ2-2	TGTGCCAGCAGTTTAGGGGAGGCCGGGGAGCTGTTTTTT	CASSLGEAGELFF
TRBD2	-	TRBV5-1	15	TRBJ2-1	TGCGCCAGCAGCTTGGGACTAGCGGGGGGGCCTGAGCAGTTCTTC	CASSLGLAGGPEQFF
-	-	TRBV3-1	14	TRBJ2-6	TGTGCCAGCAGCCAAGAAGCTGGGGCCAACGTCCTGACTTTC	CASSQEAGANVLTF
TRBD2	-	TRBV5-4	17	TRBJ2-1	TGTGCCAGCAGCTTAGGTCATTCCGGGACTAGCCTCAATGAGCAGTTCTTC	CASSLGHSGTSLNEQFF
-	-	TRBV29-1	12	TRBJ1-2	TGCAGCGTTGGTAACTCCCTCTATGGCTACACCTTC	CSVGNSLYGYTF
-	-	TRBV6-5	20	TRBJ2-3	TGTGCCAGCAGTTACCCCCCTGGTGGGGACCCTTTCATGAACACAGATACGCAGTATTTT	CASSYPPGGDPFMNTDTQYF
-	-	TRBV20-1	13	TRBJ2-3	TGCAGTGCTAGAGGGGCCTACACAGATACGCAGTATTTT	CSARGAYTDTQYF
-	-	TRBV29-1	13	TRBJ2-1	TGCAGCGGCAGGGGGGGCCCAAGTAGTGAGCAGTTCTTC	CSGRGGPSSEQFF
-	-	TRBV5-1	15	TRBJ2-1	TGCGCCAGCAGCCTCTGGGGGGGCATCAACGATGAGCAGTTCTTC	CASSLWGGINDEQFF
TRBD1	-	TRBV7-3	18	TRBJ2-6	TGTGCCAGCAGCTTAACGGGGACAGGGCTCTCTGGGGCCAACGTCCTGACTTTC	CASSLTGTGLSGANVLTF
-	few	TRBV19	13	TRBJ2-1	TGTGCCAGTAGTCACTCGGTGCGCGATGAGCAGTTCTTC	CASSHSVRDEQFF
-	-	TRBV3-1	15	TRBJ1-2	TGTGCCAGCAGCCAAGATCCGGTGCCGATCTATGGCTACACCTTC	CASSQDPVPIYGYTF
TRBD2	-	TRBV7-9	16	TRBJ2-3	TGTGCCAGCAGCTTGCCGACTAGCGGGTACCCAGATACGCAGTATTTT	CASSLPTSGYPDTQYF
TRBD1	-	TRBV18	15	TRBJ1-1	TGTGCCAGCTCACCACAGGACAGGGGGCGAACTGAAGCTTTCTTT	CASSPQDRGRTEAFF
-	-	TRBV5-4	14	TRBJ2-7	TGTGCCAGCAGCTCTGGGACGGGGCTGCACGAGCAGTACTTC	CASSSGTGLHEQYF
-	-	TRBV12-3/TRBV12-4	15	TRBJ2-7	TGTGCCAGCAGTTTAGGTCGAGGTCCGCCCTACGAGCAGTACTTC	CASSLGRGPPYEQYF
TRBD2	-	TRBV20-1	14	TRBJ2-7	TGCAGTGCTAGTGGGACTAGTTGGTCCTACGAGCAGTACTTC	CSASGTSWSYEQYF
TRBD2	-	TRBV27	15	TRBJ2-3	TGTGCCAGCAGGGTAGCGGGAGGGCCATGGGATACGCAGTATTTT	CASRVAGGPWDTQYF